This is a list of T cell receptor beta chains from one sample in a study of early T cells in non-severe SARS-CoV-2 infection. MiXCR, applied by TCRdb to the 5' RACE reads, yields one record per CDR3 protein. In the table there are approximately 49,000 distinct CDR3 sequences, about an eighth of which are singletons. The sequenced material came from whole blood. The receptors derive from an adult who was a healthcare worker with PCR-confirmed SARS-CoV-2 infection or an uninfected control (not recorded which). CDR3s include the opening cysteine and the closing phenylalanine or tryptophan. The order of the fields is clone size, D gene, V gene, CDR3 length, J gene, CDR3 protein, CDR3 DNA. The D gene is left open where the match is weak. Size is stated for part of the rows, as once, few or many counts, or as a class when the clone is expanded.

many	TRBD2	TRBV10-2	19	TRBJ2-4	CASSEGASGKGMAKNIQYF	TGCGCCAGCAGTGAAGGGGCTAGCGGGAAGGGAATGGCCAAAAACATTCAGTACTTC
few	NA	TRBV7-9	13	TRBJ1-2	CASSLAEYYGYTF	TGTGCCAGCAGCTTAGCTGAATACTATGGCTACACCTTC
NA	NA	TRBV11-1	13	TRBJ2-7	CASSLDTAYEQYF	TGTGCCAGCAGCTTAGATACAGCCTACGAGCAGTACTTC
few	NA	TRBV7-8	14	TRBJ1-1	CASSEGDSNTEAFF	TGTGCCAGCAGCGAAGGGGACTCCAACACTGAAGCTTTCTTT
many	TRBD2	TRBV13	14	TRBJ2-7	CASSHSGRFFEQYF	TGTGCCAGCAGCCATAGCGGGAGGTTTTTCGAGCAGTACTTC
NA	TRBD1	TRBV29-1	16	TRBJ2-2	CSVARPGTANTGELFF	TGCAGCGTCGCTAGGCCCGGGACAGCGAACACCGGGGAGCTGTTTTTT
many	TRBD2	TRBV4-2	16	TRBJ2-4	CASSQDGAGGGNIQYF	TGTGCCAGCAGCCAAGATGGGGCGGGGGGAGGAAACATTCAGTACTTC
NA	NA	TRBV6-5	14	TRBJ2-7	CASSSSAPGNRQYF	TGTGCCAGCAGTTCGTCGGCCCCAGGAAACAGGCAGTACTTC
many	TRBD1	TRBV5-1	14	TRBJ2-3	CASSLAGGIDTQYF	TGCGCCAGCAGCTTGGCAGGGGGTATAGATACGCAGTATTTT
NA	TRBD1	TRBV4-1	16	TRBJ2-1	CASSQGTGGRRGEQFF	TGCGCCAGCAGCCAGGGGACAGGGGGCCGCCGCGGGGAGCAGTTCTTC
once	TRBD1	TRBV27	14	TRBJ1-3	CASSPDRDGNTIYF	TGTGCCAGCAGCCCGGACAGGGATGGAAACACCATATATTTT
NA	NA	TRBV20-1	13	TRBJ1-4	CSAREGTREKLFF	TGCAGTGCTAGAGAGGGCACACGTGAAAAACTGTTTTTT
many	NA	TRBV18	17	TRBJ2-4	CASSPQTPGSAKNIQYF	TGTGCCAGCTCACCACAAACTCCGGGATCAGCCAAAAACATTCAGTACTTC
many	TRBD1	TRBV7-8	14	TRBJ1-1	CASSLRDRMTEAFF	TGTGCCAGCAGCCTACGGGACAGAATGACTGAAGCTTTCTTT
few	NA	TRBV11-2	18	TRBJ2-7	CASTLTLQLRDKQEEQYF	TGTGCCAGCACCTTAACCTTACAACTCCGGGACAAGCAGGAAGAGCAGTACTTC
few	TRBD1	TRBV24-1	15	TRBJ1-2	CATSDPGQGRRGYTF	TGTGCCACCAGTGATCCAGGACAGGGGAGACGCGGCTACACCTTC
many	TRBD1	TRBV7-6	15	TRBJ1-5	CASSRDRGSNQPQHF	TGTGCCAGCAGCCGCGACAGGGGTAGCAATCAGCCCCAGCATTTT
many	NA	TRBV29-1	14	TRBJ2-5	CSVEIVTAQETQYF	TGCAGCGTTGAAATCGTTACAGCCCAAGAGACCCAGTACTTC
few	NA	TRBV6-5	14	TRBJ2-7	CASSYSISLGEQYF	TGTGCCAGCAGTTACTCGATTTCTCTCGGAGAGCAGTACTTC
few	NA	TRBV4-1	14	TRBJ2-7	CASSRGQGVYEQYF	TGCGCCAGCAGCCGTGGACAAGGGGTCTACGAGCAGTACTTC
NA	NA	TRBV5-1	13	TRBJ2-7	CASSLNFQYEQYF	TGCGCCAGCAGCTTGAACTTCCAATACGAGCAGTACTTC
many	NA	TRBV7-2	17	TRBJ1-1	CASSLRWAGRMNTEAFF	TGTGCCAGCAGCCTGAGGTGGGCAGGGAGAATGAACACTGAAGCTTTCTTT
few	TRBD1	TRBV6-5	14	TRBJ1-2	CASSYDRGLYGYTF	TGTGCCAGCAGTTACGACAGGGGGCTGTATGGCTACACCTTC
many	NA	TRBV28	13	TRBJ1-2	CASSLGRGYGYTF	TGTGCCAGCAGTTTAGGGAGGGGCTATGGCTACACCTTC
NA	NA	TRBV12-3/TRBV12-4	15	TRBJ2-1	CASSFTTGFFNEQFF	TGTGCCAGCAGTTTTACGACGGGATTCTTCAATGAGCAGTTCTTC
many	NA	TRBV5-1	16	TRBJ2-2	CASSATDLENTGELFF	TGCGCCAGCAGCGCGACGGACCTAGAAAACACCGGGGAGCTGTTTTTT
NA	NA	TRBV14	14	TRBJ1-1	CASSLPQPGVTAFF	TGTGCCAGCAGCCTCCCCCAACCCGGAGTGACTGCTTTCTTT
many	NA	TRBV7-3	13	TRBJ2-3	CASSPQGTDTQYF	TGTGCCAGCAGCCCACAAGGCACAGATACGCAGTATTTT
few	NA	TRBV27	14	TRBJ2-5	CASSHGGGGETQYF	TGTGCCAGCAGTCACGGAGGGGGCGGTGAGACCCAGTACTTC
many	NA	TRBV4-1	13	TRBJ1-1	CASSPLWAAEAFF	TGCGCCAGCAGCCCACTTTGGGCGGCTGAAGCTTTCTTT
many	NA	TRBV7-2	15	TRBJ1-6	CASSLVGGLNSPLHF	TGTGCCAGCAGCTTAGTTGGGGGGCTCAATTCACCCCTCCACTTT
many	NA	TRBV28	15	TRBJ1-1	CASSLGTGLNTEAFF	TGTGCCAGCAGTTTAGGAACAGGTCTGAACACTGAAGCTTTCTTT
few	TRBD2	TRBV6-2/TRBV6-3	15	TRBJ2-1	CASSPWGGSYNEQFF	TGTGCCAGCAGTCCTTGGGGGGGCTCCTACAATGAGCAGTTCTTC
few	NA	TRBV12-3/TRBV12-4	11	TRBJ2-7	CASSRQYEQYF	TGTGCCAGCAGTAGACAGTACGAGCAGTACTTC
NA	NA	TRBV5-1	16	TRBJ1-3	CASSTSWTDSGNTIYF	TGCGCCAGCAGCACCTCCTGGACCGATTCTGGAAACACCATATATTTT
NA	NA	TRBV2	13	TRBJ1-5	CASSEEVNQPQHF	TGTGCCAGCAGTGAAGAGGTCAATCAGCCCCAGCATTTT
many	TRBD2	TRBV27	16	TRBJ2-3	CASSSPGTSGTDTQYF	TGTGCCAGCAGTTCCCCCGGGACTAGCGGGACAGATACGCAGTATTTT
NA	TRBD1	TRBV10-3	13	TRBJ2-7	CAVRDSNSYEQYF	TGTGCCGTCCGGGACAGTAACTCCTACGAGCAGTACTTC
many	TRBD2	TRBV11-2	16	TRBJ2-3	CASSANGGYGTDTQYF	TGTGCCAGCAGCGCGAACGGGGGGTACGGCACAGATACGCAGTATTTT
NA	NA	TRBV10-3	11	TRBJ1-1	CAISKDTEAFF	TGTGCCATCAGTAAGGACACTGAAGCTTTCTTT
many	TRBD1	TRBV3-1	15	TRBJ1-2	CASSQVGQVLRGYTF	TGTGCCAGCAGCCAGGTGGGACAGGTACTACGGGGCTACACCTTC
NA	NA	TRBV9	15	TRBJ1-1	CASSVEASLGTEAFF	TGTGCCAGCAGCGTAGAGGCCTCACTAGGGACTGAAGCTTTCTTT
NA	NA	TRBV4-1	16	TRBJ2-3	CASSQDRLITTDTQYF	TGCGCCAGCAGCCAAGATAGACTAATAACCACAGATACGCAGTATTTT
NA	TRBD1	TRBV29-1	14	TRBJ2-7	CSVAGTADNYEQYF	TGCAGCGTAGCAGGGACAGCCGATAATTACGAGCAGTACTTC
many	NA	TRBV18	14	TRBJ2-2	CASSTGQQTGELFF	TGTGCCAGCTCAACGGGCCAGCAGACCGGGGAGCTGTTTTTT
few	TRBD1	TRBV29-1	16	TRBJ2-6	CSVTGTGVPGANVLTF	TGCAGCGTGACCGGGACAGGGGTCCCTGGGGCCAACGTCCTGACTTTC
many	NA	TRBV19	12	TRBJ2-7	CASEDGSYEQYF	TGTGCCAGTGAGGACGGCTCCTACGAGCAGTACTTC
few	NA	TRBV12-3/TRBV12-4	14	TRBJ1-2	CASSLAWGTGGYTF	TGTGCCAGCAGTTTAGCGTGGGGGACTGGAGGCTACACCTTC
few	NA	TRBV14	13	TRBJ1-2	CASSPGRARGYTF	TGTGCCAGCAGCCCGGGGAGGGCTCGTGGCTACACCTTC
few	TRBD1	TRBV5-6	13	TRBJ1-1	CASSLQGGTEAFF	TGTGCCAGCAGCTTACAGGGGGGCACTGAAGCTTTCTTT
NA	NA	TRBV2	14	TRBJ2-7	CASSSSRVGGEQYF	TGTGCCAGCAGCAGCTCGAGGGTGGGAGGCGAGCAGTACTTC
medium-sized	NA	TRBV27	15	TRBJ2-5	CASSSFGTAQETQYF	TGTGCCAGCAGTTCCTTTGGGACGGCCCAAGAGACCCAGTACTTC
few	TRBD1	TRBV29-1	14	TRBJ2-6	CSVAQGAGANVLTF	TGCAGCGTTGCGCAGGGGGCTGGGGCCAACGTCCTGACTTTC